These T cell receptor beta chains were read from a single sample in a study of radiotherapy plus CTLA-4 blockade in lung cancer. Method: immunoSEQ multiplex PCR; TCRdb's copy keeps in-frame clones and lacks some. The sample has about 90,000 clones; around 72% are singletons. The sequencing here drew on peripheral blood, taken from a patient treated with radiotherapy plus ipilimumab. The receptors come from a human donor with non-small cell lung cancer that progressed on radiotherapy plus ipilimumab. CDR3s include the opening cysteine and the closing phenylalanine or tryptophan. The D gene is left open where the match is weak. A clone size is listed for some rows: how often the clone was seen (once, few, many), or a class if it is expanded.

d_call	v_call	clone_size	j_call	cdr3_length	cdr3_aa	cdr3_nt
-	TRBV19	-	TRBJ1-1	16	CASSIGAGARNTEAFF	TGTGCCAGTAGTATCGGGGCGGGGGCGCGGAACACTGAAGCTTTCTTT
-	TRBV30	-	TRBJ2-5	13	CAWSDTGQETQYF	TGTGCCTGGAGTGATACAGGGCAAGAGACCCAGTACTTC
-	TRBV7-2	-	TRBJ1-2	12	CASSRGNYGYTF	TGTGCCAGCAGCCGGGGGAACTATGGCTACACCTTC
TRBD1	TRBV15	-	TRBJ2-7	15	CATSVGAGGIYEQYF	TGTGCCACCAGCGTAGGGGCAGGGGGCATCTACGAGCAGTACTTC
TRBD1	TRBV7-9	-	TRBJ2-2	15	CASSADRGITGELFF	TGTGCCAGCAGCGCGGACAGGGGAATCACCGGGGAGCTGTTTTTT
-	TRBV7-3	-	TRBJ2-1	13	CASSSSPLNEQFF	TGTGCCAGCAGCTCCAGTCCCTTGAATGAGCAGTTCTTC
-	TRBV19	-	TRBJ1-6	14	CASSIDGGNSPLHF	TGTGCCAGTAGTATAGACGGCGGGAATTCACCCCTCCACTTT
-	TRBV2	-	TRBJ2-1	13	CASGVDLSNEQFF	TGTGCCAGCGGGGTAGATTTATCCAATGAGCAGTTCTTC
TRBD2	TRBV7-9	-	TRBJ2-1	17	CASSGRLAGEYWDEQFF	TGTGCCAGCAGCGGTCGACTAGCGGGAGAGTATTGGGATGAGCAGTTCTTC
-	TRBV5-4	-	TRBJ1-2	14	CASSPVGRPAGYTF	TGTGCCAGCAGCCCGGTAGGGAGGCCCGCTGGCTACACCTTC
-	TRBV15	-	TRBJ1-3	16	CATSRERGERGNTIYF	TGTGCCACCAGCAGAGAGAGAGGGGAGAGGGGAAACACCATATATTTT
TRBD2	TRBV27	-	TRBJ2-1	16	CASSRGGLAGYNEQFF	TGTGCCAGCAGTCGGGGAGGGCTAGCGGGGTACAATGAGCAGTTCTTC
-	TRBV9	once	TRBJ2-1	15	CASSVEARAYNEQFF	TGTGCCAGCAGCGTGGAAGCCAGGGCTTACAATGAGCAGTTCTTC
-	TRBV15	-	TRBJ1-1	16	CATSGSSSRMNTEAFF	TGTGCCACCAGCGGCTCCTCCTCCCGAATGAACACTGAAGCTTTCTTT
-	TRBV28	-	TRBJ2-7	15	CASIAGMPVSYEQYF	TGTGCCAGCATTGCGGGAATGCCAGTCTCCTACGAGCAGTACTTC
TRBD1	TRBV18	-	TRBJ1-5	16	CASSPPGTASNQPQHF	TGTGCCAGCTCACCACCTGGGACAGCCAGCAATCAGCCCCAGCATTTT
-	TRBV21-1	once	TRBJ1-2	18	CASTIPGQGKDVTNGYTF	TGTGCCAGCACCATACCGGGACAGGGCAAGGATGTTACGAATGGCTACACCTTC